One sample yielded the 13 T cell receptor beta chains listed below, sequenced in a study of T cells in narcolepsy. The assay was immunoSEQ multiplex PCR, and TCRdb's table has in-frame clones only and misses some. This sample has over 10,000 clones, with approximately 91% found just once. Material: CD45RA- memory CD4+ T cells from PBMCs. The receptors come from a human donor with narcolepsy.

The rearrangement links TRBV28 to TRBJ1-1; 10 nucleotides match TRBD1. The CDR3 length is 17 residues. Germline V CDR1 and CDR2: MDHEN, SYDVKM. The V segment lost 6 bases and the J segment 4 bases; nucleotides outside the gene matches: 14. CDR3 sequence: CASSAGTGVAWSTEAFF. In nucleotides, the CDR3 is TGTGCCAGCAGCGCCGGGACAGGGGTCGCATGGAGCACTGAAGCTTTCTTT. The complete variable domain, with remaining parts taken from reference TRBV28 and TRBJ1-1, reads DVKVTQSSRYLVKRTGEKVFLECVQDMDHENMFWYRQDPGLGLRLIYFSYDVKMKEKGDIPEGYSVSREKKERFSLILESASTNQTSMYLCASSAGTGVAWSTEAFFGQGTRLTVV.

This clone showed up just once. The rearrangement joins TRBV21-1 to TRBJ2-7; TRBD2, the D gene given by the table, was not confirmed from the DNA. TRBV21-1 represents a pseudogene. The CDR3 loop spans 18 amino acids. CDR3 residues: CASSKAFGLGREIYEQYF. The CDR3 DNA reads as TGTGCCAGCAGCAAAGCTTTCGGACTAGGGCGGGAGATTTACGAGCAGTACTTC.

The chain joins TRBV5-1 to TRBJ2-7; 11 nucleotides align to TRBD1. This CDR3 comprises 16 residues. V trimming: 0 bases; J trimming: 2 bases; junction bases outside the gene matches: 4. The germline V gene encodes CDR1 SGHRS and CDR2 YFSETQ. CDR3 sequence reads: CASSLGLGQGAYEQYF. In DNA, the CDR3 is TGCGCCAGCAGCTTGGGACTGGGACAGGGGGCCTACGAGCAGTACTTC.

The V gene is TRBV11-2, the J gene TRBJ1-3, with 8 bases aligning to TRBD1. The germline V gene has CDR1 SGHAT and CDR2 FQNNGV. The V gene end was trimmed by 5 bases and the J gene end by 2 bases; junction bases not matched to a gene: 5. CDR3 length: 15 amino acids. CDR3 residues: CASSPDRAPGNTIYF. For the CDR3, the DNA is TGTGCCAGCAGCCCGGACAGGGCCCCTGGAAACACCATATATTTT.

The gene calls are TRBV11-2 and TRBJ2-7; D may be TRBD1 (6 bases). CDR3 length: 15 amino acids. Deletions cut 0 bases from V and 0 bases from J, with 9 bases between. The germline V gene has CDR1 SGHAT and CDR2 FQNNGV. CDR3 sequence reads: CASSLDRGTSYEQYF. The DNA for the CDR3 is TGTGCCAGCAGCTTAGACAGGGGAACCTCCTACGAGCAGTACTTC.

This clone was seen a single time. This chain connects TRBV19 to TRBJ2-2, with 14 nucleotides matching TRBD2. The germline CDR1 and CDR2 sequences are LNHDA and SQIVND (reference sequence). J lost 4 bases, V lost 4 bases, and 8 bases had no gene match. This CDR3 has 18 residues. CDR3 sequence (DNA): TGTGCCAGTAGTAAACCGGGACTAGCGGGAGTCGGCACCGGGGAGCTGTTTTTT. Translation: CASSKPGLAGVGTGELFF.

The chain recombines TRBV19 with TRBJ2-5; TRBD1 matches 9 bases. CDR1 and CDR2 (germline): LNHDA, SQIVND (reference sequence). There are 16 residues in the CDR3. J was trimmed by 4 bases and V by 3 bases; bases with no gene match: 9. CDR3 DNA sequence: TGTGCCAGTAGTATTCAGACAGGGGGAGGTCCAGAGACCCAGTACTTC. Its translation: CASSIQTGGGPETQYF.

V gene TRBV7-7 combines with J gene TRBJ2-2, with no clear D. CDR3 length: 14 amino acids. V was clipped by 9 bases and J by 2 bases, with 13 bases between them. CDR1 SSHAT and CDR2 FNYEAQ come from the germline V gene (reference sequence). For the CDR3, the DNA is TGTGCCAGTTCCGTATTAATAAACACCGGGGAGCTGTTTTTT. This gives the protein CASSVLINTGELFF.

This clone has a single count. The genes are TRBV6-1 and TRBJ1-1, with D tentatively TRBD1 (6 bases). The V end was cut by 1 base, the J end by 8 bases, with 11 bases between. The CDR3 contains 13 residues. Germline CDR1 is MNHNS and CDR2 is SASEGT. The CDR3 reads CASSEEVGTEAFF. For the CDR3, the DNA is TGTGCCAGCAGTGAAGAGGTCGGGACAGAAGCTTTCTTT.

J is TRBJ1-2 and V is TRBV6-4; 7 bases are a match to TRBD1. The CDR3 length is 13 residues. V lost 6 bases and J lost 3; bases outside the gene matches: 4. CDR1 is MRHNA, CDR2 SNTAGT, per germline. The CDR3 DNA reads TGTGCCAGCAGCCCAGACAGGGACTATGGCTACACCTTC. It encodes CASSPDRDYGYTF.

The chain has TRBV7-6 and TRBJ2-5, with 8 nucleotides matching TRBD1. The V and J ends lost 1 base and 4 bases, in that order; junction bases with no gene match: 8. The CDR3 extends over 16 amino acids. CDR1 and CDR2 from the germline V gene are SGHVS and FNYEAQ. For the CDR3, the DNA is TGTGCCAGCAGCTTAGTCGGGCAGGGGGCCCCAGAGACCCAGTACTTC. This encodes CASSLVGQGAPETQYF.

The chain uses TRBV11-2 and TRBJ1-1; D might be TRBD1 (6 bases). The V end lost 3 bases, the J end lost 5 bases, and 7 bases lay between the germline ends. Germline V CDR1 and CDR2: SGHAT, FQNNGV. This CDR3 has 12 residues. The CDR3 reads CASSFQGTEAFF. The CDR3 DNA reads TGTGCCAGCAGCTTTCAGGGGACTGAAGCTTTCTTT.

The CDR3 here is CASGAYEQFF. As DNA, the CDR3 is TGTGCCAGCGGGGCGTATGAGCAGTTCTTC. This rearrangement joins TRBV7-9 to TRBJ2-1; TRBD1 might be the D (5 bases). V dropped 8 bases and J dropped 8 bases, with 7 bases sitting between them. The CDR3 spans 10 residues. Germline CDR1 is SEHNR and CDR2 is FQNEAQ (reference sequence).